These T cell receptor beta chains were read from a single sample in a study of T-cell reconstitution after alpha-beta-depleted transplantation in children. TCRdb independently ran MiXCR on the PCR reads; one entry per CDR3 protein. This sample has 490,000 or so distinct CDR3 sequences; approximately 12% occur once, and the top ten carry around 6%. This specimen consisted of PBMCs from the stem cell graft donor, obtained from the stem cell graft. These receptors were obtained from a human donor who donated a stem cell graft to a child with combined immunodeficiency. The CDR3 runs from the conserved cysteine through the conserved F or W. The D gene is left open where the match is weak. Clone sizes are given selectively: once, few, many, or a class where the clone is expanded.

d_call j_call clone_size v_call cdr3_nt cdr3_aa
NA TRBJ1-5 many TRBV10-3 TGTGCCATCAGGGACGGACTTGGGAATCAGCCCCAGCATTTT CAIRDGLGNQPQHF
NA TRBJ2-7 few TRBV10-2 TGCGCCAGCAGTGAGGCCGCAGAAACTACCGACGAGCAGTACTTC CASSEAAETTDEQYF
TRBD2 TRBJ2-1 few TRBV12-3/TRBV12-4 TGTGCCAGCACCTCCGGCCTAGCGGGAGCACACAATGAGCAGTTCTTC CASTSGLAGAHNEQFF
TRBD2 TRBJ2-5 few TRBV24-1 TGTGCCACCAGTGACCCCTCTAGCGGCCAAGAGACCCAGTACTTC CATSDPSSGQETQYF
TRBD2 TRBJ2-2 many TRBV12-3/TRBV12-4 TGTGCCAGCAGCCCCCGCGGGGGTGAAGGGGGGGAGCTGTTTTTT CASSPRGGEGGELFF
NA TRBJ2-1 few TRBV5-1 TGCGCCAGCAGCCCGCTAGCAGCCTCCTACAATGAGCAGTTCTTC CASSPLAASYNEQFF
NA TRBJ1-2 many TRBV29-1 TGCAGCGTAGCTATTGACGAGGCTAACTATGGCTACACCTTC CSVAIDEANYGYTF
TRBD1 TRBJ2-1 many TRBV6-2/TRBV6-3 TGTGCCAGCAGTTACCTTCGGGACAGGACCGATAATGAGCAGTTCTTC CASSYLRDRTDNEQFF
NA TRBJ2-5 many TRBV20-1 TGCAGTGCTAGAGATTCTCGGCTGACCCAAGAGACCCAGTACTTC CSARDSRLTQETQYF
NA TRBJ2-3 NA TRBV5-1 TGCGCCAGCAGGATGGAGGGGGCAGGCGGACTTACAGATACGCAGTATTTT CASRMEGAGGLTDTQYF
NA TRBJ1-1 NA TRBV12-3/TRBV12-4 TGTGCCAGCAGTTTCTCAGCCGGGAGGACTGAAGCTTTCTTT CASSFSAGRTEAFF
NA TRBJ1-2 few TRBV12-3/TRBV12-4 TGTGCCAGCAGCCTCTCGGACTTTAGAAGCTACACCTTC CASSLSDFRSYTF
TRBD1 TRBJ1-5 NA TRBV6-2/TRBV6-3 TGTGCCAGCAGGGTTACAGGGGGAGAACAGCCCCAGCATTTT CASRVTGGEQPQHF
TRBD2 TRBJ2-3 few TRBV7-9 TGTGCCAGCAGCTTAGCACTAGCGTTCACAGATACGCAGTATTTT CASSLALAFTDTQYF
TRBD1 TRBJ2-5 NA TRBV19 TGTGCCAGTAGTACCCGGGACAGCCAAGAGACCCAGTACTTC CASSTRDSQETQYF